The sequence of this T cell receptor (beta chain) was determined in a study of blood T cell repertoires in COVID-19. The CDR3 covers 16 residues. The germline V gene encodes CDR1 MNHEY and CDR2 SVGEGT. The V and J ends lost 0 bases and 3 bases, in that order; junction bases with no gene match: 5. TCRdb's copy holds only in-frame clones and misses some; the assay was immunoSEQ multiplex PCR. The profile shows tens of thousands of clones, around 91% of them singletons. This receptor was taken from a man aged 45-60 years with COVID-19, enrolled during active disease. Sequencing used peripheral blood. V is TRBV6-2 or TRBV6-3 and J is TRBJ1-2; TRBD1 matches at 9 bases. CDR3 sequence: CASSYSDRDRDYGYTF. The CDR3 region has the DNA TGTGCCAGCAGTTACTCGGACCGGGACAGGGACTATGGCTACACCTTC.